Following are 13 T cell receptor beta chains from one sample sequenced in a study of post-analysis software for immune sequencing data. Study findings and constraints: TRBV5-6, TRBV5-1 and TRBV20-1 belonged to a set of a few TRBV segments that were more frequent in patients than controls.

The authors incorporated unique molecular identifiers into the TCR beta cDNA libraries. TCRdb redid the calling of the PCR reads with MiXCR, one entry per CDR3 protein. The data show about 210,000 distinct CDR3 sequences, roughly 30% seen once. These receptors lack a known antigen. Sequences were obtained from blood. These receptor sequences come from a girl between 2 and 17 years old with multiple sclerosis.

This clonotype was seen a handful of times. The chain is built from TRBV18 and TRBJ2-4; 15 nucleotides agree with TRBD2. This CDR3 has 20 residues. Looked up from germline, CDR1 is KGHSH and CDR2 is LQKENI. V shed 5 bases, J shed 0 bases, and the junction held 11 bases outside the gene matches. CDR3 sequence (DNA): TGTGCCAGCTCAACCGACGGACTAGCGGGAGGGCCGGTAGCCAAAAACATTCAGTACTTC. Translation gives CASSTDGLAGGPVAKNIQYF. Complete variable domain (other parts from reference TRBV18 and TRBJ2-4): NAGVMQNPRHLVRRRGQEARLRCSPMKGHSHVYWYRQLPEEGLKFMVYLQKENIIDESGMPKERFSAEFPKEGPSILRIQQVVRGDSAAYFCASSTDGLAGGPVAKNIQYFGAGTRLSVL.

The rearrangement links TRBV3-1 to TRBJ1-1, with a possible D match to TRBD1 (6 bases). This CDR3 comprises 13 residues. Germline V CDR1 and CDR2: LGHDT, YNNKEL (reference sequence). The V end lost 3 bases, the J end lost 3 bases, and 8 bases lay between the germline ends. Written as DNA, the CDR3 is TGTGCCAGCAGCCAGAGGGGGGACACTGAAGCTTTCTTT. Translated, it gives CASSQRGDTEAFF.

As concerns this clonotype: The junction differs from germline at one of its ends, possibly a read error. This sequence joins TRBV5-6 and TRBJ2-7; tentative D call: TRBD1 (5 bases). The CDR3 loop spans 13 amino acids. Germline V gives CDR1 SGHDT, CDR2 YYEEEE. In DNA, the CDR3 is TGTGCCAGCGGCTTGAGACAGCCCTACGAGCAGTACTTC. Translation gives CASGLRQPYEQYF.

This clonotype was picked up a small number of times. The V and J genes are TRBV5-1 and TRBJ1-2; no clear D gene. Germline CDR1 SGHRS, CDR2 YFSETQ. V lost 4 bases and J lost 4, with 14 bases in between. This CDR3 region has 14 residues. The DNA of the CDR3 is TGCGCCAGCAGCCACAAGGACGGAACCTATGGCTACACCTTC. Translated, it gives CASSHKDGTYGYTF. Supplemented by reference TRBV5-1 and TRBJ1-2, the full variable domain reads KAGVTQTPRYLIKTRGQQVTLSCSPISGHRSVSWYQQTPGQGLQFLFEYFSETQRNKGNFPGRFSGRQFSNSRSEMNVSTLELGDSALYLCASSHKDGTYGYTFGSGTRLTVV.

The chain links TRBV11-1 to TRBJ1-6; D ambiguous. Germline CDR1 SGHAT, CDR2 FQDESV (reference sequence). The CDR3 is 13 residues long. V dropped 1 base and J dropped 12 bases, with 10 bases sitting between them. The CDR3 protein is CASSLEIDLPLHF. The CDR3 DNA is TGTGCCAGCAGCTTAGAAATCGATTTACCCCTCCACTTT.

The rearrangement joins TRBV12-3 or TRBV12-4 to TRBJ1-5; D ambiguous. CDR3 length equals 16 residues. The ends were cut back, 1 base at V and 0 bases at J, with 10 bases in the middle. The DNA of the CDR3 is TGTGCCAGCAGTTTAGAGGCACACTATAGCAATCAGCCCCAGCATTTT. The encoded protein is CASSLEAHYSNQPQHF.

In its sample, this clonotype was seen once. This rearrangement joins TRBV4-2 to TRBJ1-3; the D is unclear. Germline loops: CDR1 LGHNA, CDR2 YNFKEQ. The length of the CDR3 is 16 residues. The V end was cut by 0 bases, the J end by 0 bases, with 9 bases between. CDR3 sequence (DNA): TGTGCCAGCAGCCAAGATCCTCAAAGCTCTGGAAACACCATATATTTT. This translates into CASSQDPQSSGNTIYF.

This chain uses TRBV20-1 with TRBJ2-7; the match to TRBD2 covers 9 bases. CDR1 and CDR2 (germline): DFQATT, SNEGSKA (reference sequence). V lost 0 bases to trimming and J lost 6 bases; unmatched junction nucleotides: 15. The CDR3 loop spans 17 amino acids. The CDR3 nucleotides are TGCAGTGCTAGAGATGTTAGGGGTGAGACTAGCGGTAGCGAGCAGTACTTC. As protein: CSARDVRGETSGSEQYF.

Ten or more counts support this clonotype. V and J are TRBV29-1 and TRBJ2-1; no reliable D call. The CDR3 contains 13 residues. V was pared by 2 bases and J by 4 bases, with 9 bases between. Germline CDR1 and CDR2: SQVTM and ANQGSEA. The CDR3 loop reads CSVETLIYNEQFF. The CDR3 DNA follows: TGCAGCGTTGAAACCCTTATTTACAATGAGCAGTTCTTC.

This clonotype appeared a few times. This chain uses TRBV24-1 with TRBJ2-1; TRBD1 matches 7 bases. This CDR3 contains 18 residues. With V trimmed by 0 bases and J by 0 bases, 7 bases remained unmatched. Per germline, CDR1 KGHDR and CDR2 SFDVKD. The DNA for the CDR3 is TGTGCCACCAGTGATTTGCCTCGGTCAGGGGGCTCCTACAATGAGCAGTTCTTC. Translation gives CATSDLPRSGGSYNEQFF.

The V and J genes are TRBV28 and TRBJ2-7; 7 nucleotides align to TRBD1. The tail of the sequence fits TRBJ2-5 better, so the J call may be wrong. CDR1 is MDHEN and CDR2 is SYDVKM in the germline V gene. The CDR3 is 18 amino acids. The CDR3 nucleotides are TGTGCCAGCAGTTCTCGAGGGGGCCTAAGGGGCGCAAGGGAGACCCAGTACTTC. Its protein is CASSSRGGLRGARETQYF.

The rearrangement links TRBV21-1 to TRBJ2-5; whether TRBD2, the table's D call, matches the DNA was not checked. TRBV21-1 is listed as a pseudogene. There are 15 residues in the CDR3. Here the CDR3 DNA reads TGTGCCAGCCCCTTAGCGGGAGGGCGGAATGAGACCCAGTACTTC. Its protein product is CASPLAGGRNETQYF.

The V gene is TRBV6-6, the J gene TRBJ1-4; D unclear. The V and J ends lost 2 bases and 3 bases respectively, with 10 bases between them. Germline assignment: CDR1 MNHNY and CDR2 SVGAGI (reference sequence). The length of the CDR3 is 15 residues. Here the CDR3 reads CASSYAVQPNEKLFF. For the CDR3, the DNA is TGTGCCAGCAGTTACGCGGTACAGCCTAATGAAAAACTGTTTTTT.